This T cell receptor beta chain was found in a study of blood T cell repertoires in COVID-19. TCRdb keeps only in-frame clones here, not all; method: immunoSEQ multiplex PCR. Of 400,000 or so clones listed, around 91% are singletons. V was trimmed by 4 bases and J by 0 bases, leaving 11 bases between them. The CDR3 totals 15 residues. Germline V gene sequence: CDR1 SGDLS, CDR2 YYNGEE. The genes are TRBV9 and TRBJ1-5, with D maybe TRBD1 (6 bases). The sample taken for sequencing was PBMCs or T cells enriched from blood (not recorded which). The sequence derives from a man between 18 and 29 years old who had recovered from COVID-19. In DNA, the CDR3 is TGTGCCAGCAGCCCCGACAGGAGTAGCAATCAGCCCCAGCATTTT. Amino acids: CASSPDRSSNQPQHF.